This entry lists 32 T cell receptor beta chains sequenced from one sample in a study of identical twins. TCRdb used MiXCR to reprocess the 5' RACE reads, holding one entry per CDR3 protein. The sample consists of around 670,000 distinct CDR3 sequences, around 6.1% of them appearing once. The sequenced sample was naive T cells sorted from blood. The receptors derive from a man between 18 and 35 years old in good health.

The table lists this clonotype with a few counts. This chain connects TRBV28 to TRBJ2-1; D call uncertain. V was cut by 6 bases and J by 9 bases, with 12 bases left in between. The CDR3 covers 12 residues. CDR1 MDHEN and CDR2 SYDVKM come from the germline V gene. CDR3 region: CASSSSGSEQFF. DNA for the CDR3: TGTGCCAGCAGCTCGTCCGGGTCTGAGCAGTTCTTC.

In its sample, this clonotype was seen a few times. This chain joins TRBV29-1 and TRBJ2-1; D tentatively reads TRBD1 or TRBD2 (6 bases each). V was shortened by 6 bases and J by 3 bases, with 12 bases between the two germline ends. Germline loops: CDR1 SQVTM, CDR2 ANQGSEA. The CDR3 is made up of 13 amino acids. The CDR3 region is CSVGGGLYNEQFF. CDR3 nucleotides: TGCAGCGTCGGAGGGGGTCTCTACAATGAGCAGTTCTTC.

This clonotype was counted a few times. The CDR3 sequence is CASSPLGHSQETQYF. CDR3 nucleotides: TGTGCCAGCTCACCATTGGGACACAGCCAAGAGACCCAGTACTTC. This chain connects TRBV18 to TRBJ2-5; perhaps TRBD1 as D (6 bases). The CDR3 is 15 amino acids. The V gene lost 2 bases and the J gene lost 1 base, with 11 bases spanning the gap. Germline CDR1 and CDR2: KGHSH and LQKENI.

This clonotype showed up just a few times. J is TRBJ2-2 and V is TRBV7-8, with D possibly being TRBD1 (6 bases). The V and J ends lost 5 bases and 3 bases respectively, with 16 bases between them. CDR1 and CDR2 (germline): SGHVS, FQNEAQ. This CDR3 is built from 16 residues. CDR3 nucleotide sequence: TGTGCCAGCAGCCCCAGGTTGCAGGGGTACACCGGGGAGCTGTTTTTT. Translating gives CASSPRLQGYTGELFF.

Here the CDR3 DNA reads TGTGCCAGCAGCTTCGGACTAGCGGGAAGAGATGAGCAGTTCTTC. Its translation: CASSFGLAGRDEQFF. The chain is built from TRBV7-9 and TRBJ2-1; TRBD2 matches 12 bases. V was pared by 3 bases and J by 8 bases, with 5 bases of the junction left unmatched. The CDR3 is 15 residues long. CDR1 is SEHNR and CDR2 is FQNEAQ in the germline V gene (reference sequence).

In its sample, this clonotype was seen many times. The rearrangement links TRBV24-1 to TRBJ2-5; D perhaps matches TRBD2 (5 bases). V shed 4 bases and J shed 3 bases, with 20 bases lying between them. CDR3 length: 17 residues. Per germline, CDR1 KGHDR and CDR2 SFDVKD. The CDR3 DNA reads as TGTGCCACCAGTGACCCTGGACTGGATGGGATAAAAGAGACCCAGTACTTC. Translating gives CATSDPGLDGIKETQYF.

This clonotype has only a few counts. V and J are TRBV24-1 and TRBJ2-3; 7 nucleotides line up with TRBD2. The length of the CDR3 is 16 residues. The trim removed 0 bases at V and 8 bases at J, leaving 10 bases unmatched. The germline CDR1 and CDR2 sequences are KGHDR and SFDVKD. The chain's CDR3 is CATSDLQVSGGGTQYF. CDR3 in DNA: TGTGCCACCAGTGATTTGCAGGTATCGGGAGGCGGTACGCAGTATTTT.

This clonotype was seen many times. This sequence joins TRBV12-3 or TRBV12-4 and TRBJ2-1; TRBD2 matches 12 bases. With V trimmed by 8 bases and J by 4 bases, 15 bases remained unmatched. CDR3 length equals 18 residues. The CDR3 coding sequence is TGTGCCAGCCAAAATCTACGTGGGACTAGCGGGTTTTACAATGAGCAGTTCTTC. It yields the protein CASQNLRGTSGFYNEQFF.

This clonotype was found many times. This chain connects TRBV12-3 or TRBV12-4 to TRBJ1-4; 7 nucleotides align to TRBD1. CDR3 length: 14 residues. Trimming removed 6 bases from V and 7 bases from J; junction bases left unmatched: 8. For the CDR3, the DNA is TGTGCCAGCAGACCCACAGGGGCAGGTGAAAAACTGTTTTTT. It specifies CASRPTGAGEKLFF.

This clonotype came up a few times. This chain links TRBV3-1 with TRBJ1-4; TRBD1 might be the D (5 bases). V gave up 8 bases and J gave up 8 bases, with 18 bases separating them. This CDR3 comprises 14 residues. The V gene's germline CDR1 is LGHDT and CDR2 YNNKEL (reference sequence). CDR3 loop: CASAARGTWEKLFF. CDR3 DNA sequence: TGTGCCAGCGCTGCTAGAGGGACTTGGGAAAAACTGTTTTTT. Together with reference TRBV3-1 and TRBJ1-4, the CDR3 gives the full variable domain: DTAVSQTPKYLVTQMGNDKSIKCEQNLGHDTMYWYKQDSKKFLKIMFSYNNKELIINETVPNRFSPKSPDKAHLNLHINSLELGDSAVYFCASAARGTWEKLFFGSGTQLSVL.

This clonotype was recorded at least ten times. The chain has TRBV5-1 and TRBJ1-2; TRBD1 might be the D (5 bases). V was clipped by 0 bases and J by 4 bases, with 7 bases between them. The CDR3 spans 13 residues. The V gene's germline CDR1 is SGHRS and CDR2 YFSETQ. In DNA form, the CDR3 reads TGCGCCAGCAGCTTGGAGGGACTCTATGGCTACACCTTC. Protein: CASSLEGLYGYTF.

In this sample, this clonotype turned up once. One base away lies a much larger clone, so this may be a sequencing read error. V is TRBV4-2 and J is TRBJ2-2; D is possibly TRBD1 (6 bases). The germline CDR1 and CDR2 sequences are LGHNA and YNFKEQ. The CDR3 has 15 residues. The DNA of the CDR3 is TGTGCCAGCAGCCTCTTACAGGGAAACACCGGGGAGCTGTTGTTT. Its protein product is CASSLLQGNTGELLF.

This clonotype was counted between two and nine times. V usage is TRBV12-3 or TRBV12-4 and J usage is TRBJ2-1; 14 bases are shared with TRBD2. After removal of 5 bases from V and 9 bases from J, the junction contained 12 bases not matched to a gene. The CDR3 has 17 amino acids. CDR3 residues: CASSPLMGTSGSSEQFF. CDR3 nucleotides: TGTGCCAGCAGTCCACTCATGGGGACTAGCGGGAGTTCTGAGCAGTTCTTC.

CDR3 residues: CASSQDTRSGNQPQHF. CDR3 bases: TGCGCCAGCAGCCAGGATACACGGAGTGGCAATCAGCCCCAGCATTTT. V gene TRBV4-1 combines with J gene TRBJ1-5; no reliable D call. Trimming shortened V by 3 bases and J by 2 bases, and 14 bases separated the two germline ends. Looked up from germline, CDR1 is MGHRA and CDR2 is YSYEKL. CDR3 size: 16 residues.

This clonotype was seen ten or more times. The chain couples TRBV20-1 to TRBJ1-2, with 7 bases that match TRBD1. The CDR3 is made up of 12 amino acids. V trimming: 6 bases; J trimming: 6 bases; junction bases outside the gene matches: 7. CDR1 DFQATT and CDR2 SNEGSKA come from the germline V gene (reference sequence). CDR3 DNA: TGCAGTGCCCGGACAGGCCAAGATGGCTACACCTTC. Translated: CSARTGQDGYTF.

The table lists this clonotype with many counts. The DNA for the CDR3 is TGCAGCGCGAAGGGGAGTGGGGGCAAACGGGGGAACACTGAAGCTTTCTTT. The encoded protein is CSAKGSGGKRGNTEAFF. The J gene is TRBJ1-1, the V gene TRBV20-1; possibly TRBD1 for D (6 bases). CDR1 DFQATT and CDR2 SNEGSKA come from the germline V gene (reference sequence). This CDR3 has 17 residues.

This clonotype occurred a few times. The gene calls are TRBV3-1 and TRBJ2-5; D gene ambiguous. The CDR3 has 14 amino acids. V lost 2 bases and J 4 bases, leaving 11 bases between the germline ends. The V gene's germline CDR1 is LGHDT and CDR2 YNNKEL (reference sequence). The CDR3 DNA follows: TGTGCCAGCAGCCAACCCCACGGGTCAGAGACCCAGTACTTC. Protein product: CASSQPHGSETQYF.

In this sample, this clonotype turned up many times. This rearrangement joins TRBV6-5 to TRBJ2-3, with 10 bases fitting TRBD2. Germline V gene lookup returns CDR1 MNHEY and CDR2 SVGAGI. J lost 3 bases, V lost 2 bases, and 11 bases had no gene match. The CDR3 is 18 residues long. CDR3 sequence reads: CASSYNVASGSITDTQYF. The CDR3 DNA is TGTGCCAGCAGTTACAACGTGGCTAGCGGGAGTATAACAGATACGCAGTATTTT.

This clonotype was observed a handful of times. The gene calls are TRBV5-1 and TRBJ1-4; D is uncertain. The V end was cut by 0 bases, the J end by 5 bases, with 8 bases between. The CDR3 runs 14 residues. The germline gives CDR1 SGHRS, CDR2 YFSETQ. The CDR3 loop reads CASSLDPSNEKLFF. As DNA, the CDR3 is TGCGCCAGCAGCTTGGATCCGAGCAATGAAAAACTGTTTTTT.

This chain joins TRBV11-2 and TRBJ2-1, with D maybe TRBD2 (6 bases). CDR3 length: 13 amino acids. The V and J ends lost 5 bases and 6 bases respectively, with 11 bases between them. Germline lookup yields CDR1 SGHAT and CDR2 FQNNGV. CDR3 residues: CASSTIAANEQFF. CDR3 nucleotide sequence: TGTGCCAGCAGCACTATAGCGGCCAATGAGCAGTTCTTC.

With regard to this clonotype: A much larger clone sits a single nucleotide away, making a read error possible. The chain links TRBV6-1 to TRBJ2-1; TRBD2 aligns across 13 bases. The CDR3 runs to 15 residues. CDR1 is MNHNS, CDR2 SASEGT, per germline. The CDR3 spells CACRVLAGGLNEQFF. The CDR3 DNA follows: TGTGCCTGCAGAGTACTAGCGGGAGGGCTCAATGAGCAGTTCTTC.

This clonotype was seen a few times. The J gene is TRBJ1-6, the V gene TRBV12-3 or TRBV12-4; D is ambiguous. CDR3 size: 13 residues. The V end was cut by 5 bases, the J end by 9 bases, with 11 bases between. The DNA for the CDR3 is TGTGCCAGCAGTGGGATACAGCTTTCACCCCTCCACTTT. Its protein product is CASSGIQLSPLHF.

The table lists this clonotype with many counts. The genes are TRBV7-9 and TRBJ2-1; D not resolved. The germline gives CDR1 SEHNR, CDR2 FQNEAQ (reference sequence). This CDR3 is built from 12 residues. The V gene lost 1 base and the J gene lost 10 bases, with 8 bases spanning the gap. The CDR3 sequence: CASSLGSPEQFF. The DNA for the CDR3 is TGTGCCAGCAGCTTAGGCTCGCCCGAGCAGTTCTTC.

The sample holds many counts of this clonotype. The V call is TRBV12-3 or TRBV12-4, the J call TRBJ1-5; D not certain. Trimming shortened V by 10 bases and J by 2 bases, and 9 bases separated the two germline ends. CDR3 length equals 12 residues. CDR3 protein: CATGGRNQPQHF. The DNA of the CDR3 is TGTGCCACGGGCGGACGCAATCAGCCCCAGCATTTT.

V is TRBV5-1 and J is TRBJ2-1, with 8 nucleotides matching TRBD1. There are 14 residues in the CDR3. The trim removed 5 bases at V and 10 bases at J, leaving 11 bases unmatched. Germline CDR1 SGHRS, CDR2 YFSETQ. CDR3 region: CASRGTGPVSEQFF. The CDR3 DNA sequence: TGCGCCAGCAGAGGGACAGGCCCCGTCTCGGAGCAGTTCTTC.

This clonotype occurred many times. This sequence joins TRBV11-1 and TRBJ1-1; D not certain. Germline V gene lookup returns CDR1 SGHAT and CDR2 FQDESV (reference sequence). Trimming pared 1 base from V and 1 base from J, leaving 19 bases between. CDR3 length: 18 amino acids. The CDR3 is CASSLVEGPKDRNTEAFF. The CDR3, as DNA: TGTGCCAGCAGCTTAGTTGAGGGCCCAAAGGACCGGAACACTGAAGCTTTCTTT.

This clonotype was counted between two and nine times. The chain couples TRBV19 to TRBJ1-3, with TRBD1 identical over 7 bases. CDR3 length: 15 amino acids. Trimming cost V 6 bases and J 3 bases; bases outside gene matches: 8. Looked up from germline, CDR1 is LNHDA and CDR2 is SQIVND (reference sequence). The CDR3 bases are TGTGCCAGTAGCCTCCGGGACAGCTATGGAAACACCATATATTTT. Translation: CASSLRDSYGNTIYF. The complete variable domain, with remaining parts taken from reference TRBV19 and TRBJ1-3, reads DGGITQSPKYLFRKEGQNVTLSCEQNLNHDAMYWYRQDPGQGLRLIYYSQIVNDFQKGDIAEGYSVSREKKESFPLTVTSAQKNPTAFYLCASSLRDSYGNTIYFGEGSWLTVV.

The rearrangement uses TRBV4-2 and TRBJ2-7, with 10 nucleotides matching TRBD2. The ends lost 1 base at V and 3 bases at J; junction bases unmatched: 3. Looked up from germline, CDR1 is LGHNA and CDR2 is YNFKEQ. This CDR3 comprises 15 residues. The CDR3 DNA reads TGTGCCAGCAGCCAAGTTGTAGCGGGAGGCTACGAGCAGTACTTC. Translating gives CASSQVVAGGYEQYF.

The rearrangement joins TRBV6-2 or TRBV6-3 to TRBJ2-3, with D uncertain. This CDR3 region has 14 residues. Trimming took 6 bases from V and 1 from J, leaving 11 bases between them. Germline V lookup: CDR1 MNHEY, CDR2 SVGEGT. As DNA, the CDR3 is TGTGCCAGCAGAAGGGATGCGGGCACAGATACGCAGTATTTT. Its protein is CASRRDAGTDTQYF.

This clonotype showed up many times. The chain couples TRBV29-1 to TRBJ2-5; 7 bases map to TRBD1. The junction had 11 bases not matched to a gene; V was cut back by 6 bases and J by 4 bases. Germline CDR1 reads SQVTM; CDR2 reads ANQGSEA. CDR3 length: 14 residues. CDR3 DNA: TGCAGCGTCCCTCCAGGGGGAAATCGAGAGACCCAGTACTTC. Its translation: CSVPPGGNRETQYF.

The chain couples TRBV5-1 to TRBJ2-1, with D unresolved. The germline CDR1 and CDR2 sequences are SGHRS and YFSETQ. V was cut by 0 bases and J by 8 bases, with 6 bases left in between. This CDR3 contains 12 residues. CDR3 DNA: TGCGCCAGCAGCTTGGTTTGGGATGAGCAGTTCTTC. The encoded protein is CASSLVWDEQFF.

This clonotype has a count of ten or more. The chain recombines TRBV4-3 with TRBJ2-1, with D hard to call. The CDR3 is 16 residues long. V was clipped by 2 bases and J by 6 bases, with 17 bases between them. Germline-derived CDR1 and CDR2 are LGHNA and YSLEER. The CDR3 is CASSQSLGLVSNEQFF. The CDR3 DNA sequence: TGCGCCAGCAGCCAATCTCTTGGGCTAGTTAGCAATGAGCAGTTCTTC.